A selection of T cell receptor beta chains follows, all from one sample in a study of blood T cells in healthy people across ages. TCRdb used MiXCR to reprocess the 5' RACE reads, holding one entry per CDR3 protein. The sample consists of approximately 1,700,000 distinct CDR3 sequences, around 42% of them appearing once. The sample taken for sequencing was blood. These receptors were collected from a human donor in good health. The CDR3 runs from the conserved cysteine through the conserved F or W. A D gene is named only where the DNA matches it firmly. Clone sizes are given selectively: once, few, many, or a class where the clone is expanded.

clone size,J gene,D gene,V gene,CDR3 protein,CDR3 DNA
-,TRBJ1-5,-,TRBV7-3,CASSLTLTGMGRNQPQHF,TGTGCCAGCAGCTTAACCCTTACTGGGATGGGACGTAATCAGCCCCAGCATTTT
-,TRBJ2-5,-,TRBV5-1,CASSLGTASQETQYF,TGCGCCAGCAGCTTGGGGACAGCTAGCCAAGAGACCCAGTACTTC
few,TRBJ2-3,-,TRBV7-3,CASSDRPDLSDTQYF,TGTGCCAGCAGCGACCGACCGGACTTATCAGATACGCAGTATTTT
few,TRBJ2-5,-,TRBV7-2,CASSLVGYGEETQYF,TGTGCCAGCAGCTTAGTAGGTTACGGCGAGGAGACCCAGTACTTC
-,TRBJ1-6,-,TRBV20-1,CSAIEMGGGRGYNSPLHF,TGCAGTGCGATAGAGATGGGGGGGGGCAGGGGTTATAATTCACCCCTCCACTTT
many,TRBJ2-7,-,TRBV29-1,CSVESGSYEQYF,TGCAGCGTTGAATCCGGATCCTACGAGCAGTACTTC
-,TRBJ2-1,TRBD2,TRBV6-5,CASTKRGVNEQFF,TGTGCCAGCACAAAGCGGGGGGTCAATGAGCAGTTCTTC
many,TRBJ2-1,-,TRBV7-3,CASSLGTAKYNEQFF,TGTGCCAGCAGCTTAGGGACCGCTAAATACAATGAGCAGTTCTTC
few,TRBJ2-6,TRBD1,TRBV5-4,CASSEGTGRSGANVLTF,TGTGCCAGCAGCGAAGGGACAGGTCGCTCTGGGGCCAACGTCCTGACTTTC
few,TRBJ2-5,-,TRBV20-1,CSANSGVQETQYF,TGCAGTGCTAATTCCGGGGTCCAAGAGACCCAGTACTTC
-,TRBJ2-5,TRBD2,TRBV6-5,CASSPIPGGEEQYF,TGTGCCAGCAGTCCTATCCCGGGGGGGGAAGAGCAGTACTTC
-,TRBJ1-2,-,TRBV10-3,CAIRESAGEYGYTF,TGTGCCATCAGGGAGTCGGCCGGCGAGTATGGCTACACCTTC
-,TRBJ2-1,TRBD2,TRBV20-1,CSAPTSGGRNEQFF,TGCAGTGCTCCGACTAGCGGGGGGCGCAATGAGCAGTTCTTC
-,TRBJ2-3,TRBD2,TRBV7-2,CASSPGTSGGPFTDTQYF,TGTGCCAGCAGCCCCGGGACTAGCGGGGGACCGTTCACAGATACGCAGTATTTT
few,TRBJ1-1,-,TRBV6-6,CASQQKIQGRGAFF,TGTGCCAGTCAGCAAAAAATTCAGGGTCGAGGAGCTTTCTTT
-,TRBJ2-4,-,TRBV18,CASSPDRGKNIQYF,TGTGCCAGCTCACCCGACCGCGGAAAAAACATTCAGTACTTC
few,TRBJ2-2,-,TRBV12-3/TRBV12-4,CASSGGTGELFF,TGTGCCAGCAGTGGAGGGACCGGGGAGCTGTTTTTT
few,TRBJ1-1,TRBD1,TRBV4-3,CASSHSSDRADAEAFF,TGCGCCAGCAGCCATTCCTCGGACAGGGCGGACGCTGAAGCTTTCTTT
few,TRBJ2-4,-,TRBV25-1,CASSESGAAKNIQYF,TGTGCCAGCAGTGAATCGGGGGCGGCCAAAAACATTCAGTACTTC
-,TRBJ2-3,-,TRBV20-1,CSARDTGLITDTQYF,TGCAGTGCTAGAGACACGGGACTGATCACAGATACGCAGTATTTT
-,TRBJ2-7,-,TRBV25-1,CASSEYGIYEQYF,TGTGCCAGCAGTGAATACGGGATCTACGAGCAGTACTTC
-,TRBJ1-6,-,TRBV28,CASRLIGQTSHSPLHF,TGTGCCAGCCGACTAATAGGACAGACATCTCATTCACCCCTCCACTTT
few,TRBJ1-2,-,TRBV28,CASSFSINGAGYTF,TGTGCCAGCAGTTTTTCCATAAACGGAGCTGGCTACACCTTC
-,TRBJ2-1,-,TRBV20-1,CSARITYEQFF,TGCAGTGCCAGGATTACTTATGAGCAGTTCTTC
-,TRBJ1-2,-,TRBV12-3/TRBV12-4,CAGSFDGYGYTF,TGTGCCGGCAGTTTTGACGGATATGGCTACACCTTC
few,TRBJ1-4,TRBD1,TRBV12-3/TRBV12-4,CASSPGRGQGANEKLFF,TGTGCCAGCAGCCCCGGGCGGGGTCAGGGGGCTAATGAAAAACTGTTTTTT
few,TRBJ1-2,TRBD1,TRBV20-1,CSARTGGGDGFTF,TGCAGTGCTAGAACAGGGGGTGGGGATGGCTTCACCTTC
-,TRBJ1-6,-,TRBV6-1,CASSGAGTTDSPLHF,TGTGCCAGCAGTGGGGCCGGGACAACCGATTCACCCCTCCACTTT
few,TRBJ2-3,-,TRBV7-2,CASSLFPPGTTDTQYF,TGTGCCAGCAGCTTATTCCCCCCCGGGACAACAGATACGCAGTATTTT
-,TRBJ2-4,TRBD2,TRBV7-2,CASSLWRTSGGSIAKNIQYF,TGTGCCAGCAGCTTATGGCGGACTAGCGGGGGTTCGATTGCCAAAAACATTCAGTACTTC
few,TRBJ2-7,-,TRBV6-5,CASSRTPGIRGEQYF,TGTGCCAGCAGCCGGACTCCAGGGATAAGAGGAGAGCAGTACTTC
-,TRBJ1-5,-,TRBV27,CASSFGGQGQPQHF,TGTGCCAGCAGTTTTGGCGGGCAAGGTCAGCCCCAGCATTTT
-,TRBJ1-2,-,TRBV7-3,CVSSPGVVDGYTF,TGTGTCAGCAGCCCCGGGGTAGTCGATGGCTACACCTTC
-,TRBJ2-1,-,TRBV29-1,CSGDGVNNEQFF,TGCAGCGGGGACGGGGTAAACAATGAGCAGTTCTTC
few,TRBJ2-3,-,TRBV4-1,CASSQFPLGESTSTDTQYF,TGCGCCAGCAGCCAATTCCCGCTAGGGGAGAGCACTAGCACAGATACGCAGTATTTT